This T cell receptor beta chain was documented in a study of neurological immune-mediated disorders. Findings of the study overall: HTLV-1-associated myelopathy displayed the greatest TCR clonal expansion, and multiple sclerosis exhibited the smallest, lower than that of healthy controls.

V gave up 8 bases and J gave up 4 bases, with 15 bases separating them. The CDR3 is 13 amino acids. Germline V CDR1 and CDR2: MDHEN, SYDVKM. Synthesis of cDNA was performed by 5'RACE using 10-nucleotide random UMIs. TCRdb re-called the 5' RACE reads through MiXCR, storing one row per CDR3 protein. This table has about 46,000 distinct CDR3 sequences, approximately 4.5% appearing once. As to this clonotype: Its specificity is not known.

What was sequenced was PBMCs. V is TRBV28 and J is TRBJ2-7, with D possibly being TRBD2 (5 bases). This TCR was recovered from a woman aged 55-69 years with multiple sclerosis. CDR3 coding DNA: TGTGCCAGCGGCACGGGAAGTACTTACGAGCAGTACTTC. This codes for CASGTGSTYEQYF. The variable domain in full, with the rest retrieved from reference TRBV28 and TRBJ2-7, is DVKVTQSSRYLVKRTGEKVFLECVQDMDHENMFWYRQDPGLGLRLIYFSYDVKMKEKGDIPEGYSVSREKKERFSLILESASTNQTSMYLCASGTGSTYEQYFGPGTRLTVT.